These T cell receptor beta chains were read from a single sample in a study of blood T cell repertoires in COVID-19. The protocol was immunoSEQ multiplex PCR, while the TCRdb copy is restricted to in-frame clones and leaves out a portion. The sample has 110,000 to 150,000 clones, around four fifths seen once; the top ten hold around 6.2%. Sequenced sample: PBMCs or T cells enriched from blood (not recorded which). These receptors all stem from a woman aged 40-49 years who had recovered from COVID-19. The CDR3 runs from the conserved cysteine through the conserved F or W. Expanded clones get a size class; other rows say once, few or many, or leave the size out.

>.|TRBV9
CASSVDPGSSGNTIYF
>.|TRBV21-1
CASSNRCSKAGGFRELFF
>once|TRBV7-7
CASSTGLAGWNEQFF
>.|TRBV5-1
CASSRSTDTQYF
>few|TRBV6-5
CASRAGAPTEAFF
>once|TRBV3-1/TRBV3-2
CASSQVGGNTEAFF
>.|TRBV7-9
CASSSGGGYNQPQHF
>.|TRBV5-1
CASNPGQGAGMNTEAFF
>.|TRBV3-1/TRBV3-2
CASSPQIGQGTGELFF
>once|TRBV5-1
CASSAGLAGTYEQYF
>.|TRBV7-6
CASSLAGNSPLHF
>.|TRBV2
CASSGGLASSYEQYF
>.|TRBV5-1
CASSYRTGLASTGELFF
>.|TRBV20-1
CSVSDFYEQYF
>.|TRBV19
CASSPERINSPLHF
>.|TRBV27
CASSLRQGGYEQYF
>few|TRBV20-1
CSARVGGEQYF
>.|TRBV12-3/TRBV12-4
CASSLGGAWEQYF
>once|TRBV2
CASSEAGAGAYEQYF
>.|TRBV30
CAWSWGQPEETQYF
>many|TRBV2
CASSETRTNYGYTF
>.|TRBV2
CASSRDRGGYTF
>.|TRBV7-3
CASKGRAAPTSYEQYF